The 24 T cell receptor beta chains below come from one sample, sequenced in a study of blood T cells in healthy people across ages. The second PCR ran about 6 to 11 cycles with a sample-barcoded 5' primer and J-beta primers. Each CDR3 protein is one row after TCRdb ran MiXCR on the 5' RACE reads. The sample yields approximately 800,000 distinct CDR3 sequences, around 50% seen once. Sequenced material: blood. These receptors were taken from a man aged 80 or over in good health.

The rearrangement uses TRBV10-3 and TRBJ2-1; D might be TRBD1 or TRBD2, each matching 5 bases. The closer fit of TRBJ2-7 to the DNA end suggests the J call may be wrong. Germline V CDR1 and CDR2: ENHRY, SYGVKD. CDR3 length: 17 residues. The CDR3 loop reads CAISDRVGTSSYNEQYF. DNA for the CDR3: TGTGCCATCAGTGATCGTGTCGGGACGAGCTCCTACAATGAGCAGTACTTC.

This clonotype was observed a single time. The chain combines TRBV29-1 with TRBJ1-1; D is perhaps TRBD1 (6 bases). Trimming shortened V by 3 bases and J by 10 bases, and 12 bases separated the two germline ends. The CDR3 consists of 11 residues. Germline CDR1 reads SQVTM; CDR2 reads ANQGSEA. CDR3 loop: CSVEWTVGAFF. CDR3 in DNA: TGCAGCGTTGAGTGGACAGTCGGAGCTTTCTTT.

The chain has TRBV20-1 and TRBJ2-5, with 9 bases fitting TRBD2. The CDR3 sequence is 15 residues long. V trimming: 5 bases; J trimming: 3 bases; junction bases outside the gene matches: 10. The V gene's germline CDR1 is DFQATT and CDR2 SNEGSKA (reference sequence). Written as DNA, the CDR3 is TGCAGTGCTCCAACGAGCGGGGGGTGGAAAGAGACCCAGTACTTC. As protein: CSAPTSGGWKETQYF.

Many counts were recorded for this clonotype. The chain joins TRBV6-1 to TRBJ2-3; no reliable D call. V lost 6 bases and J lost 8, with 12 bases in between. From germline, CDR1 is MNHNS and CDR2 SASEGT. The CDR3 contains 12 residues. CDR3 sequence (DNA): TGTGCCAGCAGGCCGACCCGGGCTACGCAGTATTTT. Translating gives CASRPTRATQYF.

This chain joins TRBV4-1 and TRBJ2-3; D gene unclear. This CDR3 has 16 amino acids. V lost 0 bases, J lost 6 bases, and 16 bases lay in between. Germline V lookup: CDR1 MGHRA, CDR2 YSYEKL. CDR3 protein: CASSQEHIMERDTQYF. The CDR3 DNA reads as TGCGCCAGCAGCCAAGAGCATATAATGGAGAGGGATACGCAGTATTTT.

This clonotype was observed at least ten times. The chain joins TRBV30 to TRBJ2-3; D is ambiguous. CDR3 length: 15 amino acids. V was pared by 2 bases and J by 2 bases, with 14 bases between. The germline V gene has CDR1 GTSNPN and CDR2 SVGIG (reference sequence). CDR3 residues: CAWSPTSRPTDTQYF. The CDR3 DNA sequence: TGTGCCTGGAGTCCCACTTCCCGACCCACAGATACGCAGTATTTT.

This clonotype was found a few times. This chain links TRBV20-1 with TRBJ2-7; D remains ambiguous. Germline assignment: CDR1 DFQATT and CDR2 SNEGSKA (reference sequence). Trimming removed 6 bases from V and 7 bases from J, with 19 bases in between. The CDR3 is 13 amino acids. CDR3 in amino acids: CSAPPRAGVEQYF. CDR3 bases: TGCAGTGCCCCGCCTCGGGCAGGAGTAGAGCAGTACTTC.

The genes are TRBV20-1 and TRBJ2-6; 10 nucleotides agree with TRBD1. The V gene end was trimmed by 2 bases and the J gene end by 2 bases; junction bases not matched to a gene: 6. CDR3 size: 17 residues. The germline gives CDR1 DFQATT, CDR2 SNEGSKA (reference sequence). CDR3: CSARSPGTGAGANVLTF. CDR3 coding DNA: TGCAGTGCTAGAAGTCCCGGGACAGGGGCTGGGGCCAACGTCCTGACTTTC.

V usage is TRBV2 and J usage is TRBJ1-2, with D possibly matching TRBD1 (5 bases). V lost 1 base, J lost 2 bases, and 11 bases lay in between. The CDR3 spans 15 residues. Germline V gives CDR1 SNHLY, CDR2 FYNNEI. CDR3: CASSEVPGRNYGYTF. The CDR3 DNA reads TGTGCCAGCAGTGAAGTTCCGGGACGGAACTATGGCTACACCTTC. Together with reference TRBV2 and TRBJ1-2, the CDR3 gives the full variable domain: EPEVTQTPSHQVTQMGQEVILRCVPISNHLYFYWYRQILGQKVEFLVSFYNNEISEKSEIFDDQFSVERPDGSNFTLKIRSTKLEDSAMYFCASSEVPGRNYGYTFGSGTRLTVV.

V usage is TRBV29-1 and J usage is TRBJ2-2; D is unclear. The V gene's germline CDR1 is SQVTM and CDR2 ANQGSEA. The V end lost 6 bases, the J end lost 5 bases, and 13 bases lay between the germline ends. This CDR3 is 13 amino acids long. For the CDR3, the DNA is TGCAGCGTAGAGTTAAGCCGGACCGGGGAGCTGTTTTTT. Translation: CSVELSRTGELFF.

This clonotype was seen more than once but under ten times. The genes are TRBV25-1 and TRBJ2-2; D is undetermined. CDR3 length: 14 residues. Germline CDR1 and CDR2: MGHDK and SYGVNS. V was pared by 2 bases and J by 4 bases, with 8 bases between. DNA for the CDR3: TGTGCCAGCAGTGAAAAGGGTACCACCGGGGAGCTGTTTTTT. Translation gives CASSEKGTTGELFF. The variable domain in full, with the rest retrieved from reference TRBV25-1 and TRBJ2-2, is EADIYQTPRYLVIGTGKKITLECSQTMGHDKMYWYQQDPGMELHLIHYSYGVNSTEKGDLSSESTVSRIRTEHFPLTLESARPSHTSQYLCASSEKGTTGELFFGEGSRLTVL.

The rearrangement joins TRBV7-2 to TRBJ2-7, with D possibly being TRBD2 (5 bases). There are 15 residues in the CDR3. Trimming took 5 bases from V and 6 from J, leaving 20 bases between them. In germline, CDR1 is SGHTA, CDR2 FQGNSA. The CDR3 bases are TGTGCCAGCAGCCCTGGACCACGCGGGCGGTTCGAGCAGTACTTC. This encodes CASSPGPRGRFEQYF.

This clonotype came up many times. The rearrangement uses TRBV29-1 and TRBJ1-5; no clear D gene. Germline V gene sequence: CDR1 SQVTM, CDR2 ANQGSEA. The V end was cut by 1 base, the J end by 2 bases, with 6 bases between. The CDR3 has 13 amino acids. The CDR3 nucleotides are TGCAGCGTTGAAGGGGAAGGCAATCAGCCCCAGCATTTT. Its protein is CSVEGEGNQPQHF.

This chain links TRBV7-9 with TRBJ1-5, with D unresolved. Per the germline V gene, CDR1 is SEHNR and CDR2 is FQNEAQ (reference sequence). The CDR3 loop spans 13 amino acids. Trimming removed 1 base from V and 9 bases from J, with 10 bases in between. DNA for the CDR3: TGTGCCAGCAGCTTAGGACCGCTTGGGCCCCAGCATTTT. This gives the protein CASSLGPLGPQHF.

In its sample, this clonotype was seen once. V is TRBV9 and J is TRBJ2-5; the D gene could be TRBD1 or TRBD2 (6 bases each). The CDR3 has 16 amino acids. The V end was cut by 0 bases, the J end by 11 bases, with 23 bases between. Germline V gene sequence: CDR1 SGDLS, CDR2 YYNGEE. CDR3 in DNA: TGTGCCAGCAGCGTAGTTGGGACTCCTCTACAGGGTGGGCAGTACTTC. Translating gives CASSVVGTPLQGGQYF.

This clonotype has a handful of counts. The rearrangement uses TRBV15 and TRBJ2-2; D assignment may be TRBD1 or TRBD2 (5 bases each). CDR1 and CDR2 from the germline V gene are LNHNV and YYDKDF (reference sequence). The CDR3 extends over 17 amino acids. V was pared by 2 bases and J by 6 bases, with 19 bases between. CDR3 amino acids: CATSRHKRVGAPGELFF. The CDR3 DNA reads as TGTGCCACCAGCAGACACAAAAGAGTCGGGGCTCCCGGGGAGCTGTTTTTT.

The V call is TRBV3-1, the J call TRBJ2-4; D may be TRBD1 or TRBD2 (5 bases each). Near its end, the DNA agrees better with TRBJ2-7, so the J call may be wrong. The CDR3 extends over 15 amino acids. Germline V gives CDR1 LGHDT, CDR2 YNNKEL (reference sequence). CDR3 loop: CASSLQRDLPYEQYF. CDR3 nucleotides: TGTGCCAGCAGCTTACAACGGGACCTCCCCTACGAGCAGTACTTC.

This clonotype was counted a few times. The junction does not match germline at one end; this may be a read error. The chain couples TRBV7-7 to TRBJ2-2; weak D call: TRBD2 (6 bases). Per the germline V gene, CDR1 is SSHAT and CDR2 is FNYEAQ (reference sequence). The length of the CDR3 is 13 residues. The CDR3 is CASSLADTGELFF. In DNA, the CDR3 is TGTGCTAGCAGCTTAGCGGACACCGGGGAGCTGTTTTTT.

There are a few counts of this clonotype. The chain recombines TRBV20-1 with TRBJ2-5; D tentatively reads TRBD1 or TRBD2 (5 bases each). Germline CDR1 and CDR2: DFQATT and SNEGSKA (reference sequence). With 4 bases removed from V and 1 base from J, the gap between germline ends came to 13 bases. This CDR3 is built from 14 residues. CDR3 amino acids: CSATNPGPQETQYF. CDR3 DNA sequence: TGCAGTGCTACAAACCCGGGACCCCAAGAGACCCAGTACTTC.

V gene TRBV27 combines with J gene TRBJ2-7, with TRBD2 matching 8 bases. The CDR3 runs to 15 residues. CDR1 is MNHEY and CDR2 is SMNVEV in the germline V gene (reference sequence). V lost 3 bases and J lost 1; bases outside the gene matches: 5. CDR3 in DNA: TGTGCCAGCAGTTTTTCGGGAGGGCCTTCCTACGAGCAGTACTTC. Its translation: CASSFSGGPSYEQYF.

J is TRBJ2-2 and V is TRBV4-3; D assignment may be TRBD1 or TRBD2 (5 bases each). The CDR3 is 17 amino acids. Germline CDR1 and CDR2: LGHNA and YSLEER. The ends were cut back, 0 bases at V and 2 bases at J, with 13 bases in the middle. The CDR3 region is CASSQDPGLLNTGELFF. The CDR3 region has the DNA TGCGCCAGCAGCCAAGATCCGGGGCTCCTAAACACCGGGGAGCTGTTTTTT.

In its sample, this clonotype was seen a few times. The chain uses TRBV5-1 and TRBJ2-1; D perhaps matches TRBD2 (5 bases). CDR1 is SGHRS, CDR2 YFSETQ, per germline. Trimming pared 0 bases from V and 9 bases from J, leaving 7 bases between. The CDR3 is 12 amino acids. CDR3 sequence (DNA): TGCGCCAGCAGCTTGGGGACTTGTGAGCAGTTCTTC. Its protein is CASSLGTCEQFF.

This chain links TRBV11-3 with TRBJ2-1; D call uncertain. The CDR3 has 17 amino acids. Germline CDR1 SGHNT, CDR2 YENEEA. V gave up 1 base and J gave up 4 bases, with 17 bases separating them. CDR3: CASSLGRLTVPYNEQFF. CDR3 DNA: TGTGCCAGCAGCTTAGGACGGCTAACGGTACCTTACAATGAGCAGTTCTTC.

The chain has TRBV9 and TRBJ1-5; tentative D call: TRBD1 (5 bases). Trimming removed 3 bases at V and 7 bases at J, with 14 bases between. Germline V gene sequence: CDR1 SGDLS, CDR2 YYNGEE. The CDR3 totals 14 residues. The CDR3 DNA sequence: TGTGCCAGCAGCGCAGCAGGGTGGGGACAGCCCCAGCATTTT. It specifies CASSAAGWGQPQHF.